This record looks at one TCR beta chain sequence and its context. TCRbeta library construction was performed incorporating unique molecular identifiers. One entry per CDR3 protein, called by TCRdb with MiXCR from the PCR reads. Seen here are about 190,000 distinct CDR3 sequences, approximately 7% observed once, and the top ten hold 3%. The sample comes from a study of T-cell reconstitution after alpha-beta-depleted transplantation in children. The CDR3 contains 20 residues. Germline trimming cut 0 bases from V and 3 bases from J; bases unmatched to any gene: 15. The chain uses TRBV12-3 or TRBV12-4 and TRBJ2-3, with 10 nucleotides matching TRBD2. This clonotype was obtained from a human donor who donated a stem cell graft to a child with Wiskott-Aldrich syndrome. The source was PBMCs from the stem cell graft donor, collected from the stem cell graft. The CDR3 DNA reads TGTGCCAGCAGTTTAGCTATCCTAGCGGGAGTCGTTGCGGTGACAGATACGCAGTATTTT. The encoded protein is CASSLAILAGVVAVTDTQYF.